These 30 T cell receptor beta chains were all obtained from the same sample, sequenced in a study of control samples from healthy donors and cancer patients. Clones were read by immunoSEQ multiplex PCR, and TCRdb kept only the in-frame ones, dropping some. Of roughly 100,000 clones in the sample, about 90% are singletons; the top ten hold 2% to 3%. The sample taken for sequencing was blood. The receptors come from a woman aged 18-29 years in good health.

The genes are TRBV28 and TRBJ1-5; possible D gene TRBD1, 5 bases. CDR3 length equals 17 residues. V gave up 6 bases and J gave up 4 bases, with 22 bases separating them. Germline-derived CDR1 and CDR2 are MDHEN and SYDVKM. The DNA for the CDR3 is TGTGCCAGCAGCCGCCACGCAGGGAGGGCCGTTAATCAGCCCCAGCATTTT. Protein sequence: CASSRHAGRAVNQPQHF.

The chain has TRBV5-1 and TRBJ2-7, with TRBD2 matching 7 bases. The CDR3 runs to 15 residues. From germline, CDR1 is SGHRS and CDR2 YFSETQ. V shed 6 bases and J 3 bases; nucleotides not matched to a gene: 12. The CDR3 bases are TGCGCCAGCACCAGCGGGGTGGCCCGAATCTACGAGCAGTACTTC. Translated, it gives CASTSGVARIYEQYF.

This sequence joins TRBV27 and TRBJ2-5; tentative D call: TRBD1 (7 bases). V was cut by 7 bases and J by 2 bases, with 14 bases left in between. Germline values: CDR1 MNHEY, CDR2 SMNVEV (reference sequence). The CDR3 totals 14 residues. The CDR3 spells CASKEGADQETQYF. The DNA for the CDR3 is TGTGCCAGCAAGGAGGGGGCCGATCAAGAGACCCAGTACTTC.

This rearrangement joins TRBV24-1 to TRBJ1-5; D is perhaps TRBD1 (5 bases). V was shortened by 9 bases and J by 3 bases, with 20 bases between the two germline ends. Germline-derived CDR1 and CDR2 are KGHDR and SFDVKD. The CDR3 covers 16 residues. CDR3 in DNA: TGTGCCACCGCCAAAGGTGGGGGATCTTCCAATCAGCCCCAGCATTTT. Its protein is CATAKGGGSSNQPQHF.

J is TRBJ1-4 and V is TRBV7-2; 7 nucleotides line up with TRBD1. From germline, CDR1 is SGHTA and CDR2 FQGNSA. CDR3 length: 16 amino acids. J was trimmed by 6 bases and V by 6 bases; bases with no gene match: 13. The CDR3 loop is CASSRGVGRGYEKLFF. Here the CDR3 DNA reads TGTGCCAGCAGTCGAGGGGTGGGCAGGGGGTATGAAAAACTGTTTTTT.

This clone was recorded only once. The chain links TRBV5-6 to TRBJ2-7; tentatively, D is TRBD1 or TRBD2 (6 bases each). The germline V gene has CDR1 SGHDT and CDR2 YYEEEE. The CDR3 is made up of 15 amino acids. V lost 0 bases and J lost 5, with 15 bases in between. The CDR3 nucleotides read TGTGCCAGCAGCTTGGCTCTTAGGGGGGCTCACGAGCAGTACTTC. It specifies CASSLALRGAHEQYF. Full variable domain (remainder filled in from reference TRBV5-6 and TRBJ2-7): DAGVTQSPTHLIKTRGQQVTLRCSPKSGHDTVSWYQQALGQGPQFIFQYYEEEERQRGNFPDRFSGHQFPNYSSELNVNALLLGDSALYLCASSLALRGAHEQYFGPGTRLTVT.

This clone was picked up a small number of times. CDR3 in amino acids: CSVGASNTEAFF. In DNA, the CDR3 is TGCAGCGTTGGGGCCTCGAACACTGAAGCTTTCTTT. The gene calls are TRBV29-1 and TRBJ1-1; no firm D call. The CDR3 is made up of 12 amino acids. Per the germline V gene, CDR1 is SQVTM and CDR2 is ANQGSEA. V was shortened by 4 bases and J by 1 base, with 7 bases between the two germline ends.

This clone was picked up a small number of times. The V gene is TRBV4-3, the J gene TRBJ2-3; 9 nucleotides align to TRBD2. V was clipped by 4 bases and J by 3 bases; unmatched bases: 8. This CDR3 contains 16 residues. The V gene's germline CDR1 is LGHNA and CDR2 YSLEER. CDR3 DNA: TGCGCCAGCAGCCGTCGTGGTAGCGGGAGTACAGATACGCAGTATTTT. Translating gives CASSRRGSGSTDTQYF.

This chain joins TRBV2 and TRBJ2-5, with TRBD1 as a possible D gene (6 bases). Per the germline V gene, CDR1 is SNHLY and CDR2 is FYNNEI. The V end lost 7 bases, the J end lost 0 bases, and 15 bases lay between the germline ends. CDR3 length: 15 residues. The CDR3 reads CASNREQMYQETQYF. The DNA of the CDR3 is TGTGCCAGCAACAGGGAACAAATGTACCAAGAGACCCAGTACTTC.

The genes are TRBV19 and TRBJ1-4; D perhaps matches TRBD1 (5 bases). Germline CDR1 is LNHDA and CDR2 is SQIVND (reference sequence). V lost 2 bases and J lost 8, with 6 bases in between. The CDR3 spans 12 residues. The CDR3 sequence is CASSIRGEKLFF. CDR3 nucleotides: TGTGCCAGTAGTATAAGGGGAGAAAAACTGTTTTTT.

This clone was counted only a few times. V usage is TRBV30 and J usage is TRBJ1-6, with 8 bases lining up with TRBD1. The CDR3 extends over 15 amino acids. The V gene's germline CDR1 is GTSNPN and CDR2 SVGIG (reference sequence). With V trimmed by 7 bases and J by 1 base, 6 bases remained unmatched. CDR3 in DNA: TGTGCCTTGACAGGGGACGGGTCCTATAATTCACCCCTCCACTTT. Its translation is CALTGDGSYNSPLHF.

CDR3 region: CASTPVGGSRYGYTF. The CDR3 region has the DNA TGTGCCAGTACCCCCGTTGGGGGGTCACGCTATGGCTACACCTTC. The chain joins TRBV19 to TRBJ1-2, with D perhaps TRBD1 (5 bases). Germline values: CDR1 LNHDA, CDR2 SQIVND (reference sequence). The CDR3 spans 15 residues. The V and J ends lost 7 bases and 4 bases respectively, with 19 bases between them. Filled out from reference TRBV19 and TRBJ1-2, the complete variable domain reads DGGITQSPKYLFRKEGQNVTLSCEQNLNHDAMYWYRQDPGQGLRLIYYSQIVNDFQKGDIAEGYSVSREKKESFPLTVTSAQKNPTAFYLCASTPVGGSRYGYTFGSGTRLTVV.

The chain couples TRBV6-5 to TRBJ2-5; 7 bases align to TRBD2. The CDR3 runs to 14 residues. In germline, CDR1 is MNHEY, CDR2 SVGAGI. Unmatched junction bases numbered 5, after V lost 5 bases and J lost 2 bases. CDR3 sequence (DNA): TGTGCCAGCAGTCTACCGGGACTACAAGAGACCCAGTACTTC. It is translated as CASSLPGLQETQYF.

In DNA form, the CDR3 reads TGCGCCAGCAGCCAAGGGGACAGGGCCCACTATGGCTACACCTTC. Residues: CASSQGDRAHYGYTF. The chain combines TRBV4-1 with TRBJ1-2; 9 bases fit TRBD1. Germline V CDR1 and CDR2: MGHRA, YSYEKL. The CDR3 is made up of 15 amino acids. V lost 1 base and J lost 3; bases outside the gene matches: 3.

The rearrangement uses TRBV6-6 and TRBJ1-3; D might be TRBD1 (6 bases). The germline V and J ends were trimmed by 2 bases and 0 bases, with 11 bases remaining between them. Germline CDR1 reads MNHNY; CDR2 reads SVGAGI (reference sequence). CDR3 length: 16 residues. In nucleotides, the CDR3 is TGTGCCAGCAGTTACGTACAGGGCTACTCTGGAAACACCATATATTTT. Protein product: CASSYVQGYSGNTIYF.

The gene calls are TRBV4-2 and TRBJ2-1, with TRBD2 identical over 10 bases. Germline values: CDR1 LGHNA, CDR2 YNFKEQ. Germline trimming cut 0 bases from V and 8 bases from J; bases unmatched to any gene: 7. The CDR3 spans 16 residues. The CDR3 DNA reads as TGTGCCAGCAGCCAAGATATGGCTAGCGGGGGTGATGAGCAGTTCTTC. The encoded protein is CASSQDMASGGDEQFF.

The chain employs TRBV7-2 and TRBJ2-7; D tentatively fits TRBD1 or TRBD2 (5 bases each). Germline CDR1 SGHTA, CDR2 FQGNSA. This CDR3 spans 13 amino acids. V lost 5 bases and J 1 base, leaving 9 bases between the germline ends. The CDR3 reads CASSRDGSYEQYF. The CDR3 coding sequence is TGTGCCAGCAGCCGGGACGGATCCTACGAGCAGTACTTC.

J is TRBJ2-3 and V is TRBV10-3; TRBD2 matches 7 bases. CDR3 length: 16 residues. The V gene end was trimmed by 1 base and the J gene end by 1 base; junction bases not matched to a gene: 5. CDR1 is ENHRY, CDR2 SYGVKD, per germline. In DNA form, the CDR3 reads TGTGCCATCAGTGAGTTAGGACTAGGGGGCACAGATACGCAGTATTTT. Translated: CAISELGLGGTDTQYF.

CDR3 in DNA: TGTGCCAGCAGTTCACAGGGCCTGGGGGGGACCATATATTTT. Translating it yields CASSSQGLGGTIYF. V usage is TRBV6-5 and J usage is TRBJ1-3, with TRBD1 as a possible D gene (6 bases). V gave up 4 bases and J gave up 10 bases, with 17 bases separating them. The CDR3 runs to 14 residues. Germline V gene lookup returns CDR1 MNHEY and CDR2 SVGAGI.

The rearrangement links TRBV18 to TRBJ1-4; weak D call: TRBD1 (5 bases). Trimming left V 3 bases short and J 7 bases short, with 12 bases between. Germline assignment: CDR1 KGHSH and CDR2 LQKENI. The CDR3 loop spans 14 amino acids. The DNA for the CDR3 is TGTGCCAGCTCACCGGGACTGGTGGTTGAAAAACTGTTTTTT. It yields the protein CASSPGLVVEKLFF.

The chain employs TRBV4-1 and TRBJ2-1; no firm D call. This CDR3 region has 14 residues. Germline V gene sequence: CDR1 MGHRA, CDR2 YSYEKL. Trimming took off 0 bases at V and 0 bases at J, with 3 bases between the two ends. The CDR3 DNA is TGCGCCAGCAGCCAAGATCCCTCCTACAATGAGCAGTTCTTC. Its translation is CASSQDPSYNEQFF.

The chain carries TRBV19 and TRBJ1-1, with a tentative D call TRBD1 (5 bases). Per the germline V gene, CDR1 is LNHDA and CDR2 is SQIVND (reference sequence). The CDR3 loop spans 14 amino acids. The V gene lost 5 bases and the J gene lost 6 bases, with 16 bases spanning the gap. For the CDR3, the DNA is TGTGCCAGTAGTCAGGGCACCCTGGGGGCTGAAGCTTTCTTT. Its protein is CASSQGTLGAEAFF.

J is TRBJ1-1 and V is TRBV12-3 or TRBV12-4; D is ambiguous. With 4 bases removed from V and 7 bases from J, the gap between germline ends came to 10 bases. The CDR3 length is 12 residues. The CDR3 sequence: CASSYSAIEAFF. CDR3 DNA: TGTGCCAGCAGTTACAGCGCGATTGAAGCTTTCTTT.

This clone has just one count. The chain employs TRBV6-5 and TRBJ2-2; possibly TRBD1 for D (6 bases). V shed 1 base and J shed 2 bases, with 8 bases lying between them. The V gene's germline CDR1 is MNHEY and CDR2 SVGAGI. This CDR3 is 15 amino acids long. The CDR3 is CASSYWGQNTGELFF. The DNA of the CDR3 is TGTGCCAGCAGTTACTGGGGACAAAACACCGGGGAGCTGTTTTTT.

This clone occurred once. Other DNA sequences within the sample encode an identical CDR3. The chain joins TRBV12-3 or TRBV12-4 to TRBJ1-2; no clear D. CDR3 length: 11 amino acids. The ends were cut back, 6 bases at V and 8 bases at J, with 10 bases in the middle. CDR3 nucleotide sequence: TGTGCCAGCAGCCTCGCCGGGGGCTACACCTTC. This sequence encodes CASSLAGGYTF.

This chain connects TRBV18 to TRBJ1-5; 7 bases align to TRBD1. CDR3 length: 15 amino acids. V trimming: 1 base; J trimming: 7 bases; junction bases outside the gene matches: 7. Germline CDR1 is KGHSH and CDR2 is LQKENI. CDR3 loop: CASSPQGAPGQPQHF. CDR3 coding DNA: TGTGCCAGCTCACCACAGGGGGCCCCAGGGCAGCCCCAGCATTTT.

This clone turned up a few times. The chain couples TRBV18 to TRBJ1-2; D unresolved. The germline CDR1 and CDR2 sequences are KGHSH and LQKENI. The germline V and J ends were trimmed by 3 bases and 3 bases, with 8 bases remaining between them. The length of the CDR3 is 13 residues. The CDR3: CASSPGSYYGYTF. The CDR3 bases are TGTGCCAGCTCACCTGGGAGCTACTATGGCTACACCTTC.

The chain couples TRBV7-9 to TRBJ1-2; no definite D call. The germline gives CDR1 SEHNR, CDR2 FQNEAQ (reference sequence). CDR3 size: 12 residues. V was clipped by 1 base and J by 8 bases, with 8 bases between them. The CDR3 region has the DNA TGTGCCAGCAGCTTAGGAGGAGAGGGCTACACCTTC. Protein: CASSLGGEGYTF.

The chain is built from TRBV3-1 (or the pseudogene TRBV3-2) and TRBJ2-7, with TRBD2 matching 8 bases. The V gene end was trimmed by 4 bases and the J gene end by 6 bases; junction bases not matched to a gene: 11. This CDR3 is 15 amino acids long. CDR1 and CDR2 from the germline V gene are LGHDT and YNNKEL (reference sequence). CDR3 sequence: CASSRAGGGNSEQYF. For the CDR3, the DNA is TGTGCCAGCAGCCGCGCCGGGGGGGGTAATAGCGAGCAGTACTTC.

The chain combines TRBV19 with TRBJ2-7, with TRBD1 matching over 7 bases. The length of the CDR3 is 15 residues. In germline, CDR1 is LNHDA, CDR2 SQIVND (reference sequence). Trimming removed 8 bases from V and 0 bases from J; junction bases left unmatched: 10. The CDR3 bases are TGTGCCAGTGGCAGGCGACAGGGCAGCTCCTACGAGCAGTACTTC. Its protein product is CASGRRQGSSYEQYF.